This T cell receptor beta chain was captured in a study of cytomegalovirus exposure and HLA in healthy donors. Study-level information: Among about 179 million T cells, an earlier analysis found 117 million unique TCR beta sequences.

A multiplex PCR was run with 60 Vbeta primers and 13 Jbeta primers. Repertoires were generated with immunoSEQ multiplex PCR, while TCRdb's copy carries only in-frame clones and drops some. This sample has 140,000 to 150,000 clones; over 65% occur once, and the top ten carry under 3%. V was clipped by 11 bases and J by 2 bases, with 10 bases between them. CDR1 and CDR2 (germline): SNHLY, FYNNEI. CDR3 length: 12 residues. Sequenced input: PBMCs. This TCR came from a man aged 40-49 years in good health and CMV-seropositive. This chain links TRBV2 with TRBJ2-1; TRBD2 is a possible D gene (6 bases). The CDR3: CAAGLTYNEQFF. The CDR3, as DNA: TGTGCCGCGGGACTTACCTACAATGAGCAGTTCTTC.